The 21 T cell receptor beta chains below come from one sample, sequenced in a study of shared clonotypes between healthy human individuals. TCRdb keeps only in-frame clones here, not all; method: immunoSEQ multiplex PCR. The sample includes some 2,100,000 clones, about 94% seen only once; the top ten take around 0.13%. Sequenced: naive CD4+ T cells sorted from blood. Subset here: CD45RA+ positively selected. These receptors all come from a man younger than 30 in good health.

As DNA, the CDR3 is TGCAGCGCCAGGGAGGGCAATTCACCCCTCCACTTT. Translating it yields CSAREGNSPLHF. This rearrangement joins TRBV29-1 to TRBJ1-6; D might be TRBD1 (5 bases). Trimming took off 7 bases at V and 7 bases at J, with 11 bases between the two ends. The CDR3 is 12 residues long. The germline gives CDR1 SQVTM, CDR2 ANQGSEA.

This clone appeared once. V and J are TRBV10-1 and TRBJ2-7; D not certain. Germline loops: CDR1 WNHNN, CDR2 SYGVQD (reference sequence). This CDR3 spans 13 amino acids. Trimming cost V 0 bases and J 6 bases, with 9 bases left between them. CDR3 DNA sequence: TGCGCCAGCAGTGAGTCGATCAGCCTCGAGCAGTACTTC. Amino acid sequence: CASSESISLEQYF.

The rearrangement uses TRBV4-3 and TRBJ2-7; 10 positions agree with TRBD2. Trimming at V came to 4 bases and at J to 2 bases, leaving 11 bases not matched to a gene. In germline, CDR1 is LGHNA, CDR2 YSLEER. The CDR3 has 17 residues. This chain's CDR3 is CASSPAVSAGGTYEQYF. In DNA, the CDR3 is TGCGCCAGCAGCCCAGCCGTCTCAGCGGGAGGGACCTACGAGCAGTACTTC.

CDR3 nucleotide sequence: TGTGCCAGCAGCCAGTCGACTGGGGATACGCAGTATTTT. Translated: CASSQSTGDTQYF. The gene calls are TRBV27 and TRBJ2-3; the D is unclear. From germline, CDR1 is MNHEY and CDR2 SMNVEV (reference sequence). With 6 bases removed from V and 6 bases from J, the gap between germline ends came to 13 bases. There are 13 residues in the CDR3.

The V call is TRBV6-5, the J call TRBJ1-5; D remains unclear. The CDR3 is 13 residues long. From germline, CDR1 is MNHEY and CDR2 SVGAGI. Deletions cut 6 bases from V and 3 bases from J, with 9 bases between. The CDR3: CASRDGYNQPQHF. For the CDR3, the DNA is TGTGCCAGCAGGGACGGATACAATCAGCCCCAGCATTTT.

V usage is TRBV10-2 and J usage is TRBJ2-7; the D gene is possibly TRBD1 (5 bases). The germline V gene encodes CDR1 WSHSY and CDR2 SAAADI. Trimming shortened V by 5 bases and J by 3 bases, and 8 bases separated the two germline ends. The CDR3 loop spans 12 amino acids. CDR3 in DNA: TGCGCCAGCAGTAGGGGCGACTACGAGCAGTACTTC. Protein product: CASSRGDYEQYF.

The chain employs TRBV18 and TRBJ1-3, with D hard to call. The CDR3 is 15 residues long. The germline V gene encodes CDR1 KGHSH and CDR2 LQKENI. V lost 2 bases to trimming and J lost 6 bases, with 14 bases between them. CDR3 amino acids: CASSPNQVLANTIYF. DNA for the CDR3: TGTGCCAGCTCACCAAACCAGGTGCTTGCAAACACCATATATTTT.

This chain uses TRBV7-9 with TRBJ2-5, with D perhaps assigned TRBD1 or TRBD2 (5 bases each). The V and J ends lost 5 bases and 5 bases respectively, with 15 bases between them. The CDR3 is made up of 14 amino acids. Germline V gives CDR1 SEHNR, CDR2 FQNEAQ (reference sequence). Written as DNA, the CDR3 is TGTGCCAGCAGCCATCCCGGGGCCGTCGAGACCCAGTACTTC. It codes for CASSHPGAVETQYF.

The chain uses TRBV7-3 and TRBJ2-7, with D maybe TRBD2 (6 bases). V lost 5 bases to trimming and J lost 3 bases, with 20 bases between them. CDR1 is SGHTA, CDR2 FQGTGA, per germline. The CDR3 length is 16 residues. The CDR3 DNA reads as TGTGCCAGCAGCCCAACAACCGGGACTCCTATCTACGAGCAGTACTTC. This encodes CASSPTTGTPIYEQYF. The full variable domain, in which reference TRBV7-3 and TRBJ2-7 provide the parts outside the CDR3, is GAGVSQTPSNKVTEKGKYVELRCDPISGHTALYWYRQSLGQGPEFLIYFQGTGAADDSGLPNDRFFAVRPEGSVSTLKIQRTERGDSAVYLCASSPTTGTPIYEQYFGPGTRLTVT.

The rearrangement joins TRBV5-1 to TRBJ2-4, with D possibly being TRBD1 or TRBD2 (5 bases each). Germline-derived CDR1 and CDR2 are SGHRS and YFSETQ. V was pared by 4 bases and J by 6 bases, with 14 bases between. This CDR3 region has 14 residues. The CDR3 reads CASSQAGTVNIQYF. CDR3 nucleotides: TGCGCCAGCAGCCAAGCCGGGACCGTAAACATTCAGTACTTC.

The chain couples TRBV6-5 to TRBJ2-1; no firm D call. This CDR3 is 16 amino acids long. V lost 0 bases to trimming and J lost 4 bases, with 13 bases between them. Germline loops: CDR1 MNHEY, CDR2 SVGAGI. This chain's CDR3 is CASSYSIGRQYNEQFF. DNA of the CDR3: TGTGCCAGCAGTTACTCGATTGGCAGGCAGTACAATGAGCAGTTCTTC.

The chain links TRBV19 to TRBJ2-2; the D is unclear. The CDR3 runs to 14 residues. V gave up 5 bases and J gave up 4 bases, with 11 bases separating them. Per germline, CDR1 LNHDA and CDR2 SQIVND (reference sequence). Here the CDR3 DNA reads TGTGCCAGTAGTCGGGCAGCCCTCACCGGGGAGCTGTTTTTT. Encoded protein: CASSRAALTGELFF.

The V call is TRBV6-5, the J call TRBJ1-2; 10 bases match TRBD1. V shed 5 bases, J shed 4 bases, and the junction held 7 bases outside the gene matches. Germline CDR1 reads MNHEY; CDR2 reads SVGAGI. The length of the CDR3 is 15 residues. This CDR3 is CASSPSGTGAYGYTF. In DNA, the CDR3 is TGTGCCAGCAGTCCCTCGGGGACAGGGGCCTATGGCTACACCTTC.

This clone was counted once. J is TRBJ2-2 and V is TRBV5-1; 8 bases are a match to TRBD2. J was trimmed by 9 bases and V by 2 bases; bases with no gene match: 15. Germline CDR1 reads SGHRS; CDR2 reads YFSETQ. The CDR3 consists of 17 residues. The CDR3 region has the DNA TGCGCCAGCAGCTTAATAGCGGGATCCTCATCCGAACGGGAGCTGTTTTTT. Protein sequence: CASSLIAGSSSERELFF.

The chain recombines TRBV5-1 with TRBJ2-7; TRBD1 might be the D (5 bases). Germline V lookup: CDR1 SGHRS, CDR2 YFSETQ. The CDR3 consists of 13 residues. Trimming removed 7 bases from V and 0 bases from J, with 11 bases in between. The CDR3 DNA is TGCGCCAGCGGACGACAGAACTCCTACGAGCAGTACTTC. Protein product: CASGRQNSYEQYF.

The chain employs TRBV5-1 and TRBJ2-3; D may be TRBD2 (6 bases). V dropped 6 bases and J dropped 2 bases, with 13 bases sitting between them. The CDR3 sequence is 14 residues long. Germline V gives CDR1 SGHRS, CDR2 YFSETQ. The CDR3 DNA is TGCGCCAGCATAGCCGCGGGATCCACAGATACGCAGTATTTT. It codes for CASIAAGSTDTQYF.

V usage is TRBV10-2 and J usage is TRBJ1-3, with no clear D. The CDR3 sequence is 15 residues long. Trimming stripped 0 bases from V and 2 bases from J, with 8 bases between. CDR1 is WSHSY and CDR2 is SAAADI in the germline V gene. CDR3 residues: CASSESRGTGNTIYF. For the CDR3, the DNA is TGCGCCAGCAGTGAGTCTCGGGGAACTGGAAACACCATATATTTT.

On this clone: The same CDR3 arises from other DNA sequences in this sample as well. This CDR3 reads CASSLAQGREQYF. The CDR3 DNA reads as TGTGCCAGCAGCTTAGCTCAGGGAAGGGAGCAGTACTTC. The genes are TRBV7-9 and TRBJ2-7; perhaps TRBD1 as D (5 bases). CDR3 size: 13 residues. V lost 0 bases to trimming and J lost 7 bases, with 10 bases between them. The germline V gene has CDR1 SEHNR and CDR2 FQNEAQ (reference sequence).

This sequence joins TRBV5-4 and TRBJ2-1; a weak D match, TRBD2 (6 bases). Trimming removed 2 bases from V and 2 bases from J, with 11 bases in between. CDR1 and CDR2 (germline): SGHNT, YYREEE (reference sequence). CDR3 length: 15 residues. CDR3 nucleotide sequence: TGTGCCAGCAGCTTCGGGGGAAGCCCCTACAATGAGCAGTTCTTC. The encoded protein is CASSFGGSPYNEQFF.

The gene calls are TRBV21-1 and TRBJ2-7; the table's TRBD2 call for D was not verified on the DNA. TRBV21-1 is a recognized pseudogene. CDR3 length: 14 residues. The CDR3 region is CASSRDLCRGEQYF. The CDR3 region has the DNA TGTGCCAGCAGCCGGGACTTGTGTAGGGGCGAGCAGTACTTC.

This clone was counted once. The rearrangement uses TRBV28 and TRBJ2-7, with TRBD1 matching 7 bases. Losses at the gene ends were 10 bases for V and 9 bases for J; bases not matched to a gene: 15. The CDR3 spans 13 residues. Germline V gives CDR1 MDHEN, CDR2 SYDVKM. CDR3 sequence: CATLGTALRGQYF. CDR3 coding DNA: TGTGCCACCCTCGGGACAGCGCTACGAGGGCAGTACTTC.